Below, 25 T cell receptor beta chains from the same sample are listed, as sequenced in a study of cytomegalovirus exposure and HLA in healthy donors. With 60 Vbeta and 13 Jbeta primers, the PCR was carried out. Here immunoSEQ multiplex PCR was the method, and the copy in TCRdb shows in-frame clones only, minus some. This sample has approximately 100,000 clones, with around 10% found just once. Sequenced input: PBMCs. Receptor source: a middle-aged man in good health and CMV-seropositive.

The rearrangement uses TRBV7-2 and TRBJ1-1; D uncertain. The CDR3 contains 16 residues. In germline, CDR1 is SGHTA, CDR2 FQGNSA. Trimming removed 8 bases from V and 1 base from J, with 20 bases in between. The CDR3: CASRGPLSTGNTEAFF. The CDR3 nucleotides are TGTGCCAGCCGGGGTCCTCTCTCGACTGGGAACACTGAAGCTTTCTTT.

This clone was counted between two and nine times. The gene calls are TRBV11-3 and TRBJ2-3, with a tentative D call TRBD1 (5 bases). The V gene lost 5 bases and the J gene lost 1 base, with 7 bases spanning the gap. The germline gives CDR1 SGHNT, CDR2 YENEEA. There are 13 residues in the CDR3. The CDR3 region is CASSTRGTDTQYF. The CDR3 coding sequence is TGTGCCAGCAGCACCAGGGGCACAGATACGCAGTATTTT.

In its sample, this clone was seen a few times. This chain uses TRBV11-2 with TRBJ1-1; D gene uncertain. The CDR3 is 14 amino acids. Per germline, CDR1 SGHAT and CDR2 FQNNGV. The germline V and J ends were trimmed by 0 bases and 1 base, with 6 bases remaining between them. CDR3 coding DNA: TGTGCCAGCAGCTTAGAGGGAGGGAACACTGAAGCTTTCTTT. This encodes CASSLEGGNTEAFF.

V and J are TRBV28 and TRBJ2-1; D may be TRBD1 (6 bases). Trimming stripped 9 bases from V and 5 bases from J, with 17 bases between. This CDR3 is built from 14 residues. In germline, CDR1 is MDHEN, CDR2 SYDVKM. The CDR3 protein is CASLGLQGNNEQFF. CDR3 coding DNA: TGTGCCAGTTTGGGCTTACAGGGTAACAATGAGCAGTTCTTC.

The chain has TRBV11-2 and TRBJ2-7, with a possible D match to TRBD2 (5 bases). V was pared by 5 bases and J by 4 bases, with 12 bases between. The CDR3 runs 13 residues. Per the germline V gene, CDR1 is SGHAT and CDR2 is FQNNGV. The CDR3 loop is CASSPTGWYEQYF. The CDR3 region has the DNA TGTGCCAGCAGCCCAACGGGATGGTACGAGCAGTACTTC.

The V call is TRBV10-3, the J call TRBJ1-2; tentatively, D is TRBD1 (6 bases). This CDR3 region has 13 residues. Between the trimmed V and J ends, which lost 6 bases and 2 bases, there was a span of 10 bases. Looked up from germline, CDR1 is ENHRY and CDR2 is SYGVKD. CDR3 nucleotide sequence: TGTGCCATCAGCCCACAGGGAAACTATGGCTACACCTTC. Translating it yields CAISPQGNYGYTF.

This clone has more than one count but fewer than ten. The chain joins TRBV29-1 to TRBJ2-7; unclear D gene. Germline V gives CDR1 SQVTM, CDR2 ANQGSEA. Trimming shortened V by 3 bases and J by 0 bases, and 9 bases separated the two germline ends. The CDR3 runs 13 residues. CDR3 in amino acids: CSVDVPFSYEQYF. In DNA, the CDR3 is TGCAGCGTTGATGTCCCGTTCTCCTACGAGCAGTACTTC.

This clone was recorded a few times. V is TRBV5-1 and J is TRBJ1-5, with 8 positions matching TRBD1. Germline CDR1 and CDR2: SGHRS and YFSETQ. V shed 5 bases, J shed 5 bases, and the junction held 9 bases outside the gene matches. This CDR3 comprises 15 residues. The CDR3 nucleotides read TGCGCCAGCAGTGAAGGACAGGGAAAAGATCAGCCCCAGCATTTT. It codes for CASSEGQGKDQPQHF.

This chain joins TRBV20-1 and TRBJ2-7; D is undetermined. This CDR3 has 11 amino acids. Germline CDR1 DFQATT, CDR2 SNEGSKA (reference sequence). V was trimmed by 5 bases and J by 2 bases, leaving 7 bases between them. The CDR3 is CSASRTYEQYF. Written as DNA, the CDR3 is TGCAGTGCTTCTCGTACCTACGAGCAGTACTTC.

This chain connects TRBV5-6 to TRBJ1-5, with 7 nucleotides matching TRBD1. Germline loops: CDR1 SGHDT, CDR2 YYEEEE. V was clipped by 4 bases and J by 2 bases; unmatched bases: 6. There are 15 residues in the CDR3. In nucleotides, the CDR3 is TGTGCCAGCAGCCGTACAGGGGACGGCAATCAGCCCCAGCATTTT. Amino acids: CASSRTGDGNQPQHF. Variable domain in full (rest from reference TRBV5-6 and TRBJ1-5): DAGVTQSPTHLIKTRGQQVTLRCSPKSGHDTVSWYQQALGQGPQFIFQYYEEEERQRGNFPDRFSGHQFPNYSSELNVNALLLGDSALYLCASSRTGDGNQPQHFGDGTRLSIL.

The chain uses TRBV9 and TRBJ2-4; 10 bases line up with TRBD2. Germline values: CDR1 SGDLS, CDR2 YYNGEE. The junction had 8 bases not matched to a gene; V was cut back by 4 bases and J by 7 bases. The CDR3 runs to 15 residues. The CDR3 nucleotides read TGTGCCAGCAGCTCCCGCTCTAGCGGGAGTAACATTCAGTACTTC. It encodes CASSSRSSGSNIQYF.

The CDR3 region has the DNA TGTGCCAGCAGCCAAGATAGGCGGGAGGGATACAATGAGCAGTTCTTC. This gives the protein CASSQDRREGYNEQFF. V and J are TRBV4-2 and TRBJ2-1, with 9 positions matching TRBD2. The trim removed 0 bases at V and 4 bases at J, leaving 4 bases unmatched. The CDR3 length is 16 residues. Germline loops: CDR1 LGHNA, CDR2 YNFKEQ.

This clone was found a few times. The sample contains more than one DNA sequence encoding this CDR3. V usage is TRBV5-1 and J usage is TRBJ2-1; 12 bases line up with TRBD2. CDR1 is SGHRS, CDR2 YFSETQ, per germline. This CDR3 is built from 14 residues. The J segment lost 5 bases and the V segment lost 3 bases, leaving 0 bases of the junction unmatched. CDR3 protein: CASSWTSGNNEQFF. DNA for the CDR3: TGCGCCAGCAGCTGGACTAGCGGGAACAATGAGCAGTTCTTC. Combining the CDR3 with reference TRBV5-1 and TRBJ2-1 gives the whole variable domain KAGVTQTPRYLIKTRGQQVTLSCSPISGHRSVSWYQQTPGQGLQFLFEYFSETQRNKGNFPGRFSGRQFSNSRSEMNVSTLELGDSALYLCASSWTSGNNEQFFGPGTRLTVL.

A few counts support this clone. This sequence joins TRBV2 and TRBJ2-3; 10 bases line up with TRBD2. The CDR3 contains 16 residues. CDR1 and CDR2 (germline): SNHLY, FYNNEI. With V trimmed by 8 bases and J by 0 bases, 8 bases remained unmatched. The CDR3 region has the DNA TGTGCCAGCTCAGGACTAGCGGCTTCTAGCACAGATACGCAGTATTTT. This codes for CASSGLAASSTDTQYF.

V usage is TRBV7-9 and J usage is TRBJ2-7; TRBD1 aligns across 9 bases. Germline V gene lookup returns CDR1 SEHNR and CDR2 FQNEAQ (reference sequence). The CDR3 length is 15 residues. V lost 6 bases, J lost 2 bases, and 8 bases stayed unmatched. CDR3 sequence: CASRKGTGLTYEQYF. The CDR3 DNA reads as TGTGCCAGCAGGAAAGGGACAGGGCTCACCTACGAGCAGTACTTC. Using reference TRBV7-9 and TRBJ2-7 for the parts outside the CDR3, the full variable domain is DTGVSQNPRHKITKRGQNVTFRCDPISEHNRLYWYRQTLGQGPEFLTYFQNEAQLEKSRLLSDRFSAERPKGSFSTLEIQRTEQGDSAMYLCASRKGTGLTYEQYFGPGTRLTVT.

On this clone itself: A read error may produce the germline difference seen at one junction end. The V and J genes are TRBV4-1 and TRBJ1-2, with 11 positions matching TRBD1. The CDR3 is 15 residues long. Germline loops: CDR1 MGHRA, CDR2 YSYEKL. The DNA for the CDR3 is TGCGCCAGCAGCTCGCCGGGACAGGGGGTGAACGGCTACCCCTTC. Translation gives CASSSPGQGVNGYPF.

The chain joins TRBV14 to TRBJ1-1, with D tentatively TRBD1 (5 bases). Trimming stripped 1 base from V and 0 bases from J, with 12 bases between. The V gene's germline CDR1 is SGHDN and CDR2 FVKESK. This CDR3 has 16 amino acids. In nucleotides, the CDR3 is TGTGCCAGCAGCCAAGGAAGGGGCACTATGAACACTGAAGCTTTCTTT. The encoded protein is CASSQGRGTMNTEAFF. The complete variable domain, with remaining parts taken from reference TRBV14 and TRBJ1-1, reads EAGVTQFPSHSVIEKGQTVTLRCDPISGHDNLYWYRRVMGKEIKFLLHFVKESKQDESGMPNNRFLAERTGGTYSTLKVQPAELEDSGVYFCASSQGRGTMNTEAFFGQGTRLTVV.

This chain links TRBV5-1 with TRBJ2-7; 10 bases line up with TRBD1. Trimming took 4 bases from V and 4 from J; bases not matched to a gene: 8. This CDR3 comprises 15 residues. The germline V gene encodes CDR1 SGHRS and CDR2 YFSETQ. The DNA for the CDR3 is TGCGCCAGCAGCCCCTCGGGACAGGGGATATACGAGCAGTACTTC. Amino acids: CASSPSGQGIYEQYF. The full variable domain, its missing parts supplied by reference TRBV5-1 and TRBJ2-7, is KAGVTQTPRYLIKTRGQQVTLSCSPISGHRSVSWYQQTPGQGLQFLFEYFSETQRNKGNFPGRFSGRQFSNSRSEMNVSTLELGDSALYLCASSPSGQGIYEQYFGPGTRLTVT.

The rearrangement joins TRBV28 to TRBJ2-4; 8 bases map to TRBD2. The V and J ends lost 3 bases and 1 base, in that order; junction bases with no gene match: 8. Per germline, CDR1 MDHEN and CDR2 SYDVKM. This CDR3 is built from 17 residues. The CDR3 DNA reads TGTGCCAGCAGTTTCGTCTTTCGCGGGAGGGCCAAAAACATTCAGTACTTC. It is translated as CASSFVFRGRAKNIQYF.

This clone was seen a few times. This chain joins TRBV7-9 and TRBJ2-7; the match to TRBD1 covers 11 bases. The CDR3 totals 14 residues. With V trimmed by 5 bases and J by 5 bases, 5 bases remained unmatched. Germline V lookup: CDR1 SEHNR, CDR2 FQNEAQ (reference sequence). The CDR3 DNA sequence: TGTGCCAGCAGCACACGGACAGGGGGCAACGAGCAGTACTTC. Translated, it gives CASSTRTGGNEQYF. The full variable domain, rest sourced from reference TRBV7-9 and TRBJ2-7, is DTGVSQNPRHKITKRGQNVTFRCDPISEHNRLYWYRQTLGQGPEFLTYFQNEAQLEKSRLLSDRFSAERPKGSFSTLEIQRTEQGDSAMYLCASSTRTGGNEQYFGPGTRLTVT.

This clone appeared a few times. The chain couples TRBV11-2 to TRBJ2-5, with no clear D. The CDR3 runs to 14 residues. Trimming cost V 1 base and J 4 bases, with 10 bases left between them. Germline V gene data show CDR1 as SGHAT and CDR2 as FQNNGV. The DNA of the CDR3 is TGTGCCAGCAGCTTAGGGGCCCCACGAGAGACCCAGTACTTC. Amino acids: CASSLGAPRETQYF.

This clone appeared a few times. The V gene is TRBV5-6, the J gene TRBJ2-7, with TRBD1 matching over 10 bases. The J segment lost 0 bases and the V segment lost 5 bases, leaving 5 bases of the junction unmatched. Germline CDR1 SGHDT, CDR2 YYEEEE. CDR3 size: 15 residues. The CDR3 loop is CASRDRGFLSYEQYF. The CDR3 nucleotides read TGTGCCAGCAGGGACAGGGGGTTTCTCTCCTACGAGCAGTACTTC.

This clone was observed a handful of times. V and J are TRBV10-3 and TRBJ1-5; the match to TRBD1 covers 9 bases. The CDR3 has 16 residues. Per the germline V gene, CDR1 is ENHRY and CDR2 is SYGVKD. After removal of 2 bases from V and 5 bases from J, the junction contained 7 bases not matched to a gene. CDR3 sequence reads: CAISETGDREHQPQHF. The CDR3 bases are TGTGCCATCAGTGAGACGGGGGACAGGGAGCATCAGCCCCAGCATTTT.

The chain links TRBV7-2 to TRBJ2-2; 13 nucleotides match TRBD2. The CDR3 is made up of 16 amino acids. After removal of 4 bases from V and 5 bases from J, the junction contained 4 bases not matched to a gene. CDR1 is SGHTA and CDR2 is FQGNSA in the germline V gene. CDR3 protein: CASSSRTSGSTGELFF. Written as DNA, the CDR3 is TGTGCCAGCAGCTCCAGGACTAGCGGGAGTACCGGGGAGCTGTTTTTT.

Here the CDR3 reads CASRKVQGRQETQYF. CDR3 coding DNA: TGTGCCAGCCGTAAGGTGCAGGGGAGACAAGAGACCCAGTACTTC. The chain joins TRBV7-9 to TRBJ2-5; D possibly corresponds to TRBD1 (6 bases). The V end lost 8 bases, the J end lost 2 bases, and 18 bases lay between the germline ends. This CDR3 is built from 15 residues. From germline, CDR1 is SEHNR and CDR2 FQNEAQ (reference sequence).